The 10 T cell receptor beta chains below were found in one sample sequenced in a study of T cells in Graves' hyperthyroidism and ophthalmopathy. TCR beta CDR3 regions were amplified from RNA. Carried out on the TCR CDR3, a first-round RT-PCR used the HTBI primer set. TCRdb re-called the multiplex PCR reads through MiXCR, storing one row per CDR3 protein. This sample has about 290,000 distinct CDR3 sequences, with approximately 16% found just once. The sequencing input was blood. The receptors stem from a woman aged 45-60 years with Graves' hyperthyroidism that later progressed to Graves' ophthalmopathy.

At least ten counts were recorded for this clonotype. The chain joins TRBV12-3 or TRBV12-4 to TRBJ1-1; a possible D gene is TRBD1 (5 bases). The CDR3 sequence is 12 residues long. Trimming left V 6 bases short and J 12 bases short, with 17 bases between. The CDR3 region is CASRDGGGGPFF. The CDR3 DNA is TGTGCCAGCAGGGATGGGGGAGGAGGACCTTTCTTT.

At least ten counts were recorded for this clonotype. The V gene is TRBV6-2 or TRBV6-3, the J gene TRBJ2-1, with 7 bases lining up with TRBD2. In germline, CDR1 is MNHEY, CDR2 SVGEGT. Trimming cost V 4 bases and J 6 bases; bases outside gene matches: 15. The CDR3 has 17 residues. CDR3 coding DNA: TGTGCCAGCAGTTTTGCGGGAGTCGGGCTAGCGTTCAATGAGCAGTTCTTC. Translated: CASSFAGVGLAFNEQFF.

The genes are TRBV20-1 and TRBJ2-5; the D is unclear. The CDR3 spans 12 residues. Germline-derived CDR1 and CDR2 are DFQATT and SNEGSKA (reference sequence). With 6 bases removed from V and 3 bases from J, the gap between germline ends came to 11 bases. CDR3 nucleotide sequence: TGCAGTGCCTGGGATTGGGAAGAGACCCAGTACTTC. Translated, it gives CSAWDWEETQYF.

Ten or more counts support this clonotype. The genes are TRBV5-1 and TRBJ2-5; 7 bases fit TRBD2. J gave up 4 bases and V 6 bases, and 9 bases lay outside the gene matches. CDR1 is SGHRS and CDR2 is YFSETQ in the germline V gene. The CDR3 covers 14 residues. The CDR3 is CASKGAGDSETQYF. DNA of the CDR3: TGCGCCAGCAAGGGCGCGGGAGACTCAGAGACCCAGTACTTC.

This clonotype has a count of ten or more. The chain uses TRBV6-1 and TRBJ2-3; D uncertain. The length of the CDR3 is 12 residues. The ends were cut back, 6 bases at V and 6 bases at J, with 10 bases in the middle. In germline, CDR1 is MNHNS, CDR2 SASEGT. The CDR3 nucleotides read TGTGCCAGCAGGAGAGTAGGGGATACGCAGTATTTT. Amino acids: CASRRVGDTQYF.

This clonotype was picked up many times. The junction and the germline gene differ at one end; a read error may be behind it. The chain combines TRBV5-1 with TRBJ2-3; no clear D gene. CDR3 length: 12 amino acids. In germline, CDR1 is SGHRS, CDR2 YFSETQ. The CDR3 nucleotides read TGTGCCAGCAGTTCTGGGACAGATACGCAGTATTTT. As protein: CASSSGTDTQYF.

V usage is TRBV18 and J usage is TRBJ2-6; no definite D call. V was cut by 5 bases and J by 0 bases, with 11 bases left in between. The CDR3 runs 16 residues. CDR1 and CDR2 (germline): KGHSH, LQKENI. Here the CDR3 DNA reads TGTGCCAGCTCAGATGGGGAAAACTCTGGGGCCAACGTCCTGACTTTC. Protein product: CASSDGENSGANVLTF.

This clonotype was seen ten or more times. The V and J genes are TRBV7-2 and TRBJ2-7, with TRBD2 matching over 13 bases. The CDR3 spans 15 residues. V shed 5 bases and J 1 base; nucleotides not matched to a gene: 2. CDR1 SGHTA and CDR2 FQGNSA come from the germline V gene. Here the CDR3 reads CASSPGLAGSYEQYF. The DNA for the CDR3 is TGTGCCAGCAGCCCGGGACTAGCGGGATCCTACGAGCAGTACTTC. Full variable domain (remainder filled in from reference TRBV7-2 and TRBJ2-7): GAGVSQSPSNKVTEKGKDVELRCDPISGHTALYWYRQSLGQGLEFLIYFQGNSAPDKSGLPSDRFSAERTGGSVSTLTIQRTQQEDSAVYLCASSPGLAGSYEQYFGPGTRLTVT.

This clonotype was counted only a few times. The chain recombines TRBV5-1 with TRBJ1-2; D is uncertain. Trimming removed 0 bases at V and 8 bases at J, with 11 bases between. Germline CDR1 reads SGHRS; CDR2 reads YFSETQ. The CDR3 is made up of 13 amino acids. The CDR3 sequence is CASSLGQMWGYTF. DNA for the CDR3: TGCGCCAGCAGCTTGGGACAAATGTGGGGCTACACCTTC.

CDR3 residues: CSAKIDSLANYGYTF. For the CDR3, the DNA is TGCAGTGCTAAAATAGACAGTTTGGCTAACTATGGCTACACCTTC. The V gene is TRBV20-1, the J gene TRBJ1-2; D might be TRBD1 (5 bases). Germline V gives CDR1 DFQATT, CDR2 SNEGSKA (reference sequence). The CDR3 length is 15 residues. V lost 4 bases and J 0 bases, leaving 15 bases between the germline ends.